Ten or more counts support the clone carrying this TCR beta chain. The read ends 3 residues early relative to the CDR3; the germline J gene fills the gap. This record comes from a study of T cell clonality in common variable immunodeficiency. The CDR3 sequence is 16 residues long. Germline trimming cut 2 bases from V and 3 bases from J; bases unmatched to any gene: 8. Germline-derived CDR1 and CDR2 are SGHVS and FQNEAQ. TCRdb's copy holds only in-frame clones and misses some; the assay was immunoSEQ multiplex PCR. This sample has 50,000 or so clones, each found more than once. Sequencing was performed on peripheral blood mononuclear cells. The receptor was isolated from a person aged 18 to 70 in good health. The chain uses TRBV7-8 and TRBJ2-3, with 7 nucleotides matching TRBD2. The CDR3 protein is CASSLNGAGETDTQYF. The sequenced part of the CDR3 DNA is TGTGCCAGCAGCTTAAACGGGGCGGGGGAGACAGATACG.